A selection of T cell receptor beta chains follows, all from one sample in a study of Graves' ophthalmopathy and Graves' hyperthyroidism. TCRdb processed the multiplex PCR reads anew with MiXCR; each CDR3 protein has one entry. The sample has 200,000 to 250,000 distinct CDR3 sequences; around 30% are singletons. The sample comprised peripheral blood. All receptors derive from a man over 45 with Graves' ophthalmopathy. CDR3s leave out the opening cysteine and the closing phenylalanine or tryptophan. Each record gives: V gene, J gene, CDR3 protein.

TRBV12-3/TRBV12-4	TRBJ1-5	ATSDRLQGPQH
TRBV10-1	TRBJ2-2	ASSEFNSRSGELF
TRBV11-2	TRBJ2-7	ASSLIQTANYEQY
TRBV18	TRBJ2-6	ASSPGVSANVLT
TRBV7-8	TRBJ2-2	ASSLAQGSGELF
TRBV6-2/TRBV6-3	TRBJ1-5	ASSYRASSNQPQH
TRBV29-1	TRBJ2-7	SRGTGAFYEQY
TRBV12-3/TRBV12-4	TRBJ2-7	ASNQWGDRYEQY
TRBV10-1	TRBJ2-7	ASSDLAENLYEQY
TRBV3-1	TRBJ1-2	ASSPSGQGGYGYT
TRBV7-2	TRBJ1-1	ASSLSQGAMNTEAF
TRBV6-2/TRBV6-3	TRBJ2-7	ASLGLADDEQY
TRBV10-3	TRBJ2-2	AIPQEGRLSLASDTGELF
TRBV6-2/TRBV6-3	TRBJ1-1	ASNRPGNTEAF
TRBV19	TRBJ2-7	ASSSGLAGQTPYEQY
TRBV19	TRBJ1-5	ASSIGDSPPQH
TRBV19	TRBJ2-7	ASSLHSGRSEQY
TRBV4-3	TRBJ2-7	ASSQEERQNYEQY
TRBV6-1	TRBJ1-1	ATSTEAF
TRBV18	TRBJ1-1	ASSPPAVAGNTEAF
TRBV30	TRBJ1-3	AWSVWAPDARNTIY
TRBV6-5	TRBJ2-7	ASSYAASGSYEQY
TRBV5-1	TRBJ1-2	ASSYPPGGEGIFGYGYT
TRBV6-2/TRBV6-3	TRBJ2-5	ASLASRPQETQY
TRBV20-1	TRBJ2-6	SATSGSSGANVLT
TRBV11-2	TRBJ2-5	ASSPFSYETQY
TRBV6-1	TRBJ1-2	ASSGTGGAAGYT
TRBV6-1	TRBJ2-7	ASSAQGAVYEQY
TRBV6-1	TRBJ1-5	ASSEFQPQH
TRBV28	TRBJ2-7	ASRRGEQY
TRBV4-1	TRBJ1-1	ASRGSVTANTEAF
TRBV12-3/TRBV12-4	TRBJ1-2	ASSTGGSGYT
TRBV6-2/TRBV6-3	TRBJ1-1	ASGNRDRDPMNTEAF
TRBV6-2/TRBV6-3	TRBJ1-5	ASSVVAGGGQPQH
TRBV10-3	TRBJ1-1	AISYRENTEAF
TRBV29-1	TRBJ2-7	SVKDRMGHEQY
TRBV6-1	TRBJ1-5	ASSEHTGIQPQH
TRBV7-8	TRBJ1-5	ASSLFSTSGQPQH
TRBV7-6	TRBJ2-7	ASRPSGLAGVEHPEQY
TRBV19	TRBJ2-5	ASSREGLYGTQY
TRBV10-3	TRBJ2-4	AISELVASGNLAKNIQY
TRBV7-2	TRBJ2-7	ASSPDEGAGYEQY
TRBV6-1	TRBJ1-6	ASSRGEAPLH
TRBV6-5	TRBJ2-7	ASSYEVNSYEQY
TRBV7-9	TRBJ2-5	ASSLVITGQQETQY
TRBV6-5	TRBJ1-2	ASSSRENYGYT
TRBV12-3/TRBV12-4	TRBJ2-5	ASSREGETQY
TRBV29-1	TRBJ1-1	SVAKADRVNTEAF
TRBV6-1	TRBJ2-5	ASRGAGLQETQY
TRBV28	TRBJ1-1	ASSLRQLSEAF
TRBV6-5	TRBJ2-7	ASSSHTTLEQY
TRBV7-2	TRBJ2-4	ASSYQGRLGNIQY